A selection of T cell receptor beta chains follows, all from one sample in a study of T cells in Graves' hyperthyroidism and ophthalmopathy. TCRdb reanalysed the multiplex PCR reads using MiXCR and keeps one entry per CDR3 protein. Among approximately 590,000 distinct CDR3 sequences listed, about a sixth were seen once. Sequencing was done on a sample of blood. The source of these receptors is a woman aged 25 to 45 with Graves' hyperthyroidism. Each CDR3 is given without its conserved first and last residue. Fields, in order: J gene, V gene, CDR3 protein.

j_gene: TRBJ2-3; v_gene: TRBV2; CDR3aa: ASKSQYTDTQY
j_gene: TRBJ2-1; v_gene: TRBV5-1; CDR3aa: ASSLGGRSYDEQF
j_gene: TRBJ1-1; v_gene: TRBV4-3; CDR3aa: ASSQVGQENTEAF
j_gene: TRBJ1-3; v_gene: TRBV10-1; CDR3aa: ASQPDGSGNTIY
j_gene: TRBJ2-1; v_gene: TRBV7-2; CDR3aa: ASSLDTGRYNEQF
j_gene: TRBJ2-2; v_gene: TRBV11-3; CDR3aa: ASSKGTSSGELF
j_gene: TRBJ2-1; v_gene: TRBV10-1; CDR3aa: ASSEHGLAGYNEQF
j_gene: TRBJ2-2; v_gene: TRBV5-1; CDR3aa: ASSVRTSGTVGELF
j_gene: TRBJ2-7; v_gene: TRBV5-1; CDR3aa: ASSLDTGVYEQY
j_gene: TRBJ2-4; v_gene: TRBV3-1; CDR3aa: ASSQDLLAKNIQY
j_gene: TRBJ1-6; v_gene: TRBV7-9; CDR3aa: ASSLAAAPNSPLH
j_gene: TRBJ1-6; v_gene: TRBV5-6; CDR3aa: ASSSRDTNSPLH
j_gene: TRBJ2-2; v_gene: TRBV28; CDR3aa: AANGLAGGNTGELF
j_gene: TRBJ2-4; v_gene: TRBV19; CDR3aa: ATSPSRGGLTKNIQY
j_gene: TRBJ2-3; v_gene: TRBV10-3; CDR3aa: ASDQGERWATDTQY
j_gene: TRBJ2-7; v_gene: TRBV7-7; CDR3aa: ASSLALAHYEQY
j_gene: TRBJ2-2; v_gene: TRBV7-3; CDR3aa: ASSLGVAGELF
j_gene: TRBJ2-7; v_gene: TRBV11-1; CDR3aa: ASSVPGLAGSYEQY
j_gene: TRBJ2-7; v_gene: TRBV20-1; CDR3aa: SARDPWEGITYEQY
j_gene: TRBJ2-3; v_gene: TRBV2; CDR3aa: ARSGSGRAQGTDTQY
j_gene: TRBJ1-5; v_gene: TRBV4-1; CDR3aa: ASSQTTLGSQPQH
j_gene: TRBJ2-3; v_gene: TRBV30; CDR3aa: AQDRASTDTQY
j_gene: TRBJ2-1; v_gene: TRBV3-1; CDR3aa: ASSHYLASGRNNEQF
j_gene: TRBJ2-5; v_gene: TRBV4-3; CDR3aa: ASSQGPGQLETQY
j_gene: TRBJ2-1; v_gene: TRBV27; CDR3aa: ASQKGNEQF
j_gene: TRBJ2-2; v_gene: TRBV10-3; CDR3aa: AISGKDRITGELF
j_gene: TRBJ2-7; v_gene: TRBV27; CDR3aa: ASSFMADLKEQY
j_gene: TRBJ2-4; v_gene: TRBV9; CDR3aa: ASSANERTAIAKNIQY
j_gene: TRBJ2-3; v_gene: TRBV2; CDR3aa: ASPFSGRGTDTQY
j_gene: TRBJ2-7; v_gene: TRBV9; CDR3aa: ASSLGLAGEDEQY
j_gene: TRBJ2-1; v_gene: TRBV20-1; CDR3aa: SAASGGRHEQF
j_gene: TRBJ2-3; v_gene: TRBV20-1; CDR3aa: SAKGLAGGRGDTQY
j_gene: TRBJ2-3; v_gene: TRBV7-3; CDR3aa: ASSPSKGSWQY
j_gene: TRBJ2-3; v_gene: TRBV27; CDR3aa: ASSFRAGGPDTQY
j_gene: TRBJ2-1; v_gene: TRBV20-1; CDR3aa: SASASSYNEQF
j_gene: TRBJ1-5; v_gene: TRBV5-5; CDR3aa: ASSLRDSDNQPQH
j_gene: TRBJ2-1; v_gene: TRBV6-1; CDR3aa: ASSSGRGPYNEQF
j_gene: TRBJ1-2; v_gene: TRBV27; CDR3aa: ASSLPGDGYT
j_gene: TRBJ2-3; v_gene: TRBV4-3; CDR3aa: ASSQDYRGADTQY
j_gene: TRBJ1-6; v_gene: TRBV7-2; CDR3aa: ASSLDGTSSSPLH
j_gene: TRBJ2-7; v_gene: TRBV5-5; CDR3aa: ASSSLAVSYEQY
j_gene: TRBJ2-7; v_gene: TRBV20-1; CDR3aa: SARGGAGSRGEQY
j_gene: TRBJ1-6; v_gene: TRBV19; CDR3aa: ASGTEHNSPLH
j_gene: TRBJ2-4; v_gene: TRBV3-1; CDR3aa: ASSQGAGVLIQY
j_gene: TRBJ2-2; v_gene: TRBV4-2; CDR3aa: ASSQDLAGGSDTGELF
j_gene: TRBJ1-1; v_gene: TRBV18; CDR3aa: ASSPLQGTEAF